This T cell receptor (beta chain) came from a study of blood T cell repertoires in acute mononucleosis (dated by TCRdb to about 2020). Regarding the research as a whole: Acute-phase samples, representing the primary response, were taken within 2 weeks of symptom onset. The mean blood EBV load was 3.5 to 4 log10 genome copies per million B cells in acute infection and about 2.5 at convalescence. During acute infection, about 2% and 1% of blood CD8 T cells were made up of mean YVL-BR-specific and GLC-BM-specific cells, respectively. On the study overall, not on this receptor specifically: Only a few donors were included in the cohort, so group averages were based on very few individuals. Because only a fraction of each donor's blood was analyzed, sampling error might partly explain the low overlap between acute and convalescent clonotypes. Only roughly 9.6% of unique acute clonotypes persisted into convalescence, yet these made up most of the response; new diverse de novo clonotypes seemingly replaced the rest. GLC-BM selection appeared to involve both chains, including public TCRbeta motifs on BV14-BJ2 and BV20-BJ1 alongside a TCRalpha motif on AV5-AJ31.

Comment on this clone: No base-level quality is on record; no much larger clone is a single base apart.

Reading the label with the study, this specimen's time point is: acute infectious mononucleosis, at clinical presentation within 2 weeks of symptom onset (visit 1). The study tracked CD8 T cell responses to two immunodominant EBV epitopes, BRLF1 109 (YVL-BR) and BMLF1 280 (GLC-BM), over primary infection. Primary EBV infection was indicated by a positive serum heterophile antibody test and EBV viral capsid antigen-specific IgM. Total CD8 T cells were first enriched from PBMCs by magnetic positive selection (MACS). Live CD3+ CD8+ tetramer+ cells were sorted on a FACSAria III to over 85% purity. Cells were sorted with a PE-conjugated tetramer loaded with the BMLF1 280-288 peptide. Directly ex vivo after tetramer sorting, the TCR repertoires of EBV epitope-specific CD8 T cells were deep-sequenced at acute infection and at convalescence. The donors were a few individuals between 18 and 29 years old who had clinical acute infectious mononucleosis along with laboratory evidence of primary EBV infection. Heparinized peripheral blood was collected when donors presented clinically with mononucleosis symptoms and again about 6 months afterward. PBMCs were isolated by Ficoll-Paque density gradient centrifugation.

CDR1 SGDLS and CDR2 YYNGEE are derived from the germline V gene. Deletion took 5 bases off V and 5 bases off J, with a span of 9 bases between the germline ends. The CDR3 spans 12 residues, from the cysteine through the phenylalanine. Only CDR3 DNA is held: 36 bases, read in frame from base 1. For TCR profiling, total RNA from at least 9,500 sorted tetramer+ CD8 T cells was reverse transcribed into cDNA. PCR with primers that anneal to V and J regions amplified CDR3 regions and added unique molecular identifiers to track templates. Profiling of the TCRalpha and TCRbeta chains was done on the immunoSEQ platform, including the sequencing and error-correction standards of that platform. The authors' pipeline ran thus. Clonal copy numbers were corrected for sequencing and PCR errors, and IMGT conventions were followed to define CDR3s. Only productive rearrangements were analyzed, using immunoSEQ Analyzer versions 2.0 and 3.0, with gene-pairing frequencies processed further in Microsoft Excel. Circos plots were used to visualize V-J pairings, and MEME together with a custom motifSearch program was used to find CDR3 motifs. The probability of generation of TCR sequences was calculated using the OLGA algorithm. Clonotypes seen at both visits were designated persistent, clonotypes seen only acutely were designated nonpersistent, and clonotypes seen only at convalescence were designated de novo. An amino acid clonotype used by more than one donor was defined as a public TCR. TCRdb took over this immuneACCESS table, retaining in-frame rearrangements with V and J assigned. Such tables are incomplete; in checked studies, under half of the missing clones stem from an unresolved V gene, and the remainder is unexplained. V and J calls and clone size are copied from that table; D and trimming were computed from the DNA. Recorded for this sample are some 2,500 clones; about two thirds of them occurred a single time. Around 51% of the sample lies in the top ten.

The chain was built from TRBV9 and TRBJ2-3, with no reliable assignment of the D segment. The TCR sequence derives from a woman between 18 and 30 years old with infectious mononucleosis caused by EBV. The sample was EBV GLC epitope tetramer+ CD8+ T cells sorted from PBMCs, taken during acute infectious mononucleosis. Taken with the paper, the label for cell subset or site translates to: CD8 T cells binding tetramer with EBV BMLF1 280-288 peptide (GLC-BM). The DNA sequence reads TGTGCCAGCAGTGGAGCTAGAGATACGCAGTATTTT. It codes for CASSGARDTQYF.